This record concerns one T cell receptor beta chain sequence. This clonotype was found many times. Its binding antigen is unknown. No base-level quality is on record; no much larger clone is a single base apart. Library construction relied on 5' RACE. TCRdb shows the sequencer as NextSeq 500. In the TCR library protocol, unique molecular identifiers were attached to individual cDNA molecules to correct for PCR bias and sequencing error. TCR alpha and beta chains were both sequenced, and the abundances of alpha and beta sequences in each sample were closely correlated with each other. Per the source publication's procedure: Decombinator V4 was used to annotate the V gene, J gene and CDR3 of the TCR sequences. Expanded TCRs were defined as changing significantly between any two time points under a Poisson model with p below 0.0001. TCR abundances were normalised to the total number of TCRs sequenced per sample and were expressed as counts per million. TRAV1-2 paired with TRAJ12, TRAJ20 or TRAJ33 defined MAIT TCRs, while TRAV10 paired with TRAJ18 defined iNKT TCRs. VDJdb, accessed on 1 November 2021, was searched for TCRs annotated for CMV, EBV and SARS-CoV-2, and TCRs annotated for more than one antigen were excluded. Starting from the raw public reads, TCRdb applied fastp trimming at Q25, assembled clones with MiXCR and retained in-frame beta chains. Entries are consolidated by CDR3 protein sequence, retaining the most common genes and DNA. The V and J calls shown here were made by TCRdb, not taken from the authors' results. The sample contains 90,000 to 120,000 distinct CDR3 sequences, around 10% of them found a single time. Under 9% of the sample is held by the ten biggest clonotypes.

This entry is derived from a study of early T cells in non-severe SARS-CoV-2 infection listed by TCRdb under 2021. With regard to the full study: Bulk RNA from unsorted whole blood was used for TCR sequencing, so alpha and beta chains could not be paired.

On the study overall, not on this receptor specifically: VDJdb matching was skewed toward anti-spike CD8 responses and likely underestimated virus-specific expansions by missing private and CD4 specificities.

The germline V gene supplies CDR1 SNHLY and CDR2 FYNNEI. V is pared back by 8 bases and J by 2 bases, with 21 bases lying between the germline termini. The CDR3 sequence holds 16 residues, the cysteine and phenylalanine included. Only the CDR3 DNA is retained, 48 bases long and in frame from the first base. The study was a case-control design nested within a healthcare worker cohort in London, UK, with weekly nasopharyngeal swab PCR tests and blood sampling. Healthcare workers were recruited during the week of the UK lockdown, between 23 and 31 March 2020, and followed weekly for up to roughly 15 weeks.

The sequence links TRBV2 to TRBJ1-2; confidence is insufficient to name the D gene. The sample taken for sequencing was whole blood. This sequence originates from an adult who was a healthcare worker with PCR-confirmed SARS-CoV-2 infection or an uninfected control (not recorded which). The base sequence is TGTGCCAGCCTGCCCGAGGTTGGTGGTGGGAACTATGGCTACACCTTC. This gives the protein CASLPEVGGGNYGYTF. The entire variable domain, with the stretches around the CDR3 drawn from the reference TRBV2 and TRBJ1-2 proteins, is EPEVTQTPSHQVTQMGQEVILRCVPISNHLYFYWYRQILGQKVEFLVSFYNNEISEKSEIFDDQFSVERPDGSNFTLKIRSTKLEDSAMYFCASLPEVGGGNYGYTFGSGTRLTVV.